The rows below give T cell receptor beta chains drawn from one sample of a study of blood T cell repertoires in COVID-19. The table came from immunoSEQ multiplex PCR; TCRdb's copy has only in-frame clones and leaves some out. The table shows about 300,000 clones, with around 84% occurring only once. Sequencing was performed on peripheral blood. These receptors all come from a man aged 65 to 85 with acute or convalescent COVID-19. The CDR3 runs from the conserved cysteine through the conserved F or W. Each record gives: V gene, D gene, J gene, clone size, CDR3 protein, CDR3 DNA. A D gene is named only where the DNA matches it firmly. Clone size is stated in some rows and not others, as once, few, many or a class when expanded.

V gene: TRBV11-3
D gene: .
J gene: TRBJ2-3
clone size: .
CDR3 protein: CASSLDARDNQYF
CDR3 DNA: TGTGCCAGCAGCTTAGATGCCAGGGACAATCAGTATTTT

V gene: TRBV6-5
D gene: TRBD2
J gene: TRBJ2-7
clone size: .
CDR3 protein: CASAILAGEQYF
CDR3 DNA: TGTGCCAGCGCTATTCTAGCGGGAGAGCAGTACTTC

V gene: TRBV6-1
D gene: .
J gene: TRBJ1-2
clone size: .
CDR3 protein: CASSPGRGTFTF
CDR3 DNA: TGTGCCAGCAGCCCAGGGAGGGGGACGTTCACCTTC

V gene: TRBV10-3
D gene: .
J gene: TRBJ2-1
clone size: once
CDR3 protein: CAITEGRSYNEQFF
CDR3 DNA: TGTGCCATCACGGAGGGGCGGTCCTACAATGAGCAGTTCTTC

V gene: TRBV2
D gene: TRBD1
J gene: TRBJ1-5
clone size: .
CDR3 protein: CASSGDRWDPQHF
CDR3 DNA: TGTGCCAGCAGTGGGGACAGGTGGGATCCCCAGCATTTT

V gene: TRBV4-1
D gene: .
J gene: TRBJ2-3
clone size: .
CDR3 protein: CASSPGGTHTDTQYF
CDR3 DNA: TGCGCCAGCTCCCCTGGGGGGACCCACACAGATACGCAGTATTTT

V gene: TRBV18
D gene: .
J gene: TRBJ1-4
clone size: .
CDR3 protein: CASSPSAGSNEKLFF
CDR3 DNA: TGTGCCAGCTCACCATCGGCGGGTTCTAATGAAAAACTGTTTTTT

V gene: TRBV5-5
D gene: TRBD2
J gene: TRBJ2-5
clone size: many
CDR3 protein: CASRILAGPGETQYF
CDR3 DNA: TGTGCCAGCAGAATATTAGCGGGACCCGGAGAGACCCAGTACTTC

V gene: TRBV6-5
D gene: TRBD1
J gene: TRBJ1-2
clone size: .
CDR3 protein: CASSRGKDRVDGYTF
CDR3 DNA: TGTGCCAGCAGTCGGGGAAAGGACAGGGTAGATGGCTACACCTTC

V gene: TRBV6-6
D gene: .
J gene: TRBJ2-7
clone size: .
CDR3 protein: CASRTGQSYEQYF
CDR3 DNA: TGTGCCAGCAGAACAGGCCAATCCTACGAGCAGTACTTC

V gene: TRBV2
D gene: .
J gene: TRBJ1-1
clone size: .
CDR3 protein: CASSRQMNTEAFF
CDR3 DNA: TGTGCCAGCAGTCGACAGATGAACACTGAAGCTTTCTTT

V gene: TRBV4-3
D gene: .
J gene: TRBJ1-2
clone size: .
CDR3 protein: CASSQDTGISNYGYTF
CDR3 DNA: TGCGCCAGCAGCCAAGATACAGGGATCTCTAACTATGGCTACACCTTC

V gene: TRBV6-5
D gene: .
J gene: TRBJ1-1
clone size: .
CDR3 protein: CASLRRPSLNTEAFF
CDR3 DNA: TGTGCCAGCTTGCGGCGGCCAAGCTTGAACACTGAAGCTTTCTTT

V gene: TRBV9
D gene: .
J gene: TRBJ2-7
clone size: .
CDR3 protein: CASSVLGAGGEQYF
CDR3 DNA: TGTGCCAGCAGCGTTTTGGGGGCCGGTGGCGAGCAGTACTTC

V gene: TRBV9
D gene: TRBD1
J gene: TRBJ2-7
clone size: .
CDR3 protein: CASSVGQGASEQYF
CDR3 DNA: TGTGCCAGCAGCGTAGGGCAGGGGGCTTCCGAGCAGTACTTC

V gene: TRBV6-1
D gene: TRBD1
J gene: TRBJ1-4
clone size: .
CDR3 protein: CASSASTGGFTNEKLFF
CDR3 DNA: TGTGCCAGCAGTGCCTCGACAGGGGGCTTCACTAATGAAAAACTGTTTTTT

V gene: TRBV2
D gene: TRBD2
J gene: TRBJ2-2
clone size: .
CDR3 protein: CASSNLRREYTGELFF
CDR3 DNA: TGTGCCAGCAGTAACCTGCGGCGGGAGTACACCGGGGAGCTATTTTTT

V gene: TRBV5-1
D gene: .
J gene: TRBJ1-4
clone size: .
CDR3 protein: CASSFIPSGEKLFF
CDR3 DNA: TGCGCCAGCAGCTTTATCCCTAGTGGTGAAAAACTGTTTTTT

V gene: TRBV4-1
D gene: .
J gene: TRBJ2-3
clone size: .
CDR3 protein: CASSQDPRDTQYF
CDR3 DNA: TGCGCCAGCAGCCAAGATCCCCGAGATACGCAGTATTTT

V gene: TRBV18
D gene: .
J gene: TRBJ1-1
clone size: .
CDR3 protein: CASSPAGSVNTEAFF
CDR3 DNA: TGTGCCAGCTCACCAGCAGGATCGGTGAACACTGAAGCTTTCTTT

V gene: TRBV7-9
D gene: TRBD1
J gene: TRBJ1-2
clone size: .
CDR3 protein: CASSLSGQGDGYTF
CDR3 DNA: TGTGCCAGCAGCTTATCGGGACAGGGCGATGGCTACACCTTC

V gene: TRBV3-1/TRBV3-2
D gene: TRBD2
J gene: TRBJ2-1
clone size: .
CDR3 protein: CASRILAGAFGSEQFF
CDR3 DNA: TGTGCCAGCAGAATATTAGCGGGAGCATTCGGGAGTGAGCAGTTCTTC

V gene: TRBV27
D gene: TRBD2
J gene: TRBJ2-7
clone size: .
CDR3 protein: CASSPGGGQYF
CDR3 DNA: TGTGCCAGCAGCCCTGGGGGGGGGCAGTACTTC

V gene: TRBV5-1
D gene: .
J gene: TRBJ2-1
clone size: .
CDR3 protein: CASSLDRYDEQFF
CDR3 DNA: TGCGCCAGCAGCTTGGACAGATACGATGAGCAGTTCTTC

V gene: TRBV2
D gene: TRBD1
J gene: TRBJ2-2
clone size: .
CDR3 protein: CASRRRGGGTGELFF
CDR3 DNA: TGTGCCAGCAGGCGTAGAGGGGGCGGGACCGGGGAGCTGTTTTTT

V gene: TRBV9
D gene: TRBD1
J gene: TRBJ1-5
clone size: .
CDR3 protein: CASSPGTGALNQPQHF
CDR3 DNA: TGTGCCAGCAGCCCCGGGACAGGGGCCCTAAATCAGCCCCAGCATTTT